The T cell receptor (beta chain) under discussion was sequenced for a study of T cell clonotyping in hematopoietic cell transplantation. This CDR3 region has 13 residues. The V gene lost 7 bases and the J gene lost 5 bases, with 16 bases spanning the gap. The germline gives CDR1 SGHRS, CDR2 YFSETQ. Sequenced by immunoSEQ multiplex PCR; TCRdb stores in-frame clones only, minus some. The table shows 4,000 to 5,500 clones, with 95% to 97% occurring only once. This sequence joins TRBV5-1 and TRBJ2-7; D may be TRBD1 or TRBD2 (5 bases each). The sequence was collected from a male patient in his thirties or forties who had an allogeneic stem cell transplant from a related donor, so the T cells may come from the graft donor. Some clones in this sample may be carry-over from other donors' samples. The source material was PBMCs, sampled 100 days after allogeneic stem cell transplant. CDR3 in amino acids: CASHLGDRNEQYF. Here the CDR3 DNA reads TGCGCCAGCCACCTAGGGGACCGGAACGAGCAGTACTTC.